The 26 T cell receptor beta chains listed next were all sequenced from one sample in a study of T cell repertoires in cytomegalovirus infection. MiXCR, applied by TCRdb to the reads, yields one record per CDR3 protein. This sample yields approximately 180,000 distinct CDR3 sequences, of which approximately 9.7% are seen a single time; roughly 5.1% belongs to the top ten. Source material: PBMCs. The receptors originated from a human donor in good health (CMV status not recorded). Some clones in this sample may be carry-over from other donors' samples.

This clonotype came up many times. The chain couples TRBV7-8 to TRBJ2-1; 9 bases map to TRBD2. V dropped 1 base and J dropped 3; count of bases not matched to a gene: 1. CDR1 and CDR2 from the germline V gene are SGHVS and FQNEAQ. The CDR3 is 15 residues long. The CDR3 region is CASSLVLAGYNEQFF. The CDR3 region has the DNA TGTGCCAGCAGCTTAGTACTAGCGGGCTACAATGAGCAGTTCTTC.

This clonotype was detected many times. The chain employs TRBV7-8 and TRBJ1-5; D unclear. V lost 1 base and J lost 0, with 7 bases in between. The V gene's germline CDR1 is SGHVS and CDR2 FQNEAQ. This CDR3 contains 15 residues. This CDR3 reads CASSLGEYSNQPQHF. CDR3 sequence (DNA): TGTGCCAGCAGCTTAGGGGAATATAGCAATCAGCCCCAGCATTTT. Full variable domain (rest looked up from reference TRBV7-8 and TRBJ1-5): GAGVSQSPRYKVAKRGQDVALRCDPISGHVSLFWYQQALGQGPEFLTYFQNEAQLDKSGLPSDRFFAERPEGSVSTLKIQRTQQEDSAVYLCASSLGEYSNQPQHFGDGTRLSIL.

This clonotype was detected ten times or more. This chain links TRBV20-1 with TRBJ2-7; TRBD2 matches 13 bases. Unmatched junction bases numbered 4, after V lost 6 bases and J lost 2 bases. The CDR3 spans 14 residues. Germline CDR1 and CDR2: DFQATT and SNEGSKA (reference sequence). DNA for the CDR3: TGCAGTGCGGATGGACTAGCGGGGGCCTACGAGCAGTACTTC. The encoded protein is CSADGLAGAYEQYF.

This clonotype appeared a single time. The rearrangement joins TRBV5-1 to TRBJ1-1; 7 bases are shared with TRBD1. From germline, CDR1 is SGHRS and CDR2 YFSETQ. This CDR3 region has 16 residues. Germline trimming cut 4 bases from V and 0 bases from J; bases unmatched to any gene: 9. The CDR3 sequence is CASSLGQLSMNTEAFF. The CDR3 DNA is TGCGCCAGCAGCCTGGGACAGTTAAGTATGAACACTGAAGCTTTCTTT. Full variable domain (missing parts from reference TRBV5-1 and TRBJ1-1): KAGVTQTPRYLIKTRGQQVTLSCSPISGHRSVSWYQQTPGQGLQFLFEYFSETQRNKGNFPGRFSGRQFSNSRSEMNVSTLELGDSALYLCASSLGQLSMNTEAFFGQGTRLTVV.

V usage is TRBV28 and J usage is TRBJ1-2; the D gene is possibly TRBD1 (5 bases). V lost 6 bases and J 1 base, leaving 12 bases between the germline ends. Germline lookup yields CDR1 MDHEN and CDR2 SYDVKM. CDR3 length equals 14 residues. This CDR3 reads CASSRGDYNYGYTF. The CDR3 coding sequence is TGTGCCAGCAGCCGAGGGGATTATAACTATGGCTACACCTTC.

This clonotype was counted a few times. CDR3 region: CASSMDGSGGELFF. DNA of the CDR3: TGTGCCAGCAGTATGGACGGGTCGGGCGGGGAGCTGTTTTTT. The chain couples TRBV2 to TRBJ2-2; D gene uncertain. Germline V gene data show CDR1 as SNHLY and CDR2 as FYNNEI. The CDR3 is 14 amino acids. Trimming took 5 bases from V and 7 from J, leaving 14 bases between them. The full variable domain, its missing parts supplied by reference TRBV2 and TRBJ2-2, is EPEVTQTPSHQVTQMGQEVILRCVPISNHLYFYWYRQILGQKVEFLVSFYNNEISEKSEIFDDQFSVERPDGSNFTLKIRSTKLEDSAMYFCASSMDGSGGELFFGEGSRLTVL.

This clonotype was counted ten times or more. V is TRBV7-2 and J is TRBJ1-2; tentative D call: TRBD1 (6 bases). V was pared by 1 base and J by 0 bases, with 12 bases between. Germline-derived CDR1 and CDR2 are SGHTA and FQGNSA. This CDR3 has 16 amino acids. The DNA of the CDR3 is TGTGCCAGCAGCTTAGTAGGAGGGGGTTCTAACTATGGCTACACCTTC. Its protein is CASSLVGGGSNYGYTF.

J is TRBJ2-2 and V is TRBV7-9, with D possibly TRBD1 on 6 matching bases. Trimming took 3 bases from V and 4 from J, leaving 9 bases between them. CDR1 and CDR2 (germline): SEHNR, FQNEAQ (reference sequence). There are 14 residues in the CDR3. In nucleotides, the CDR3 is TGTGCCAGCAGCTTGACAGGAACCACCGGGGAGCTGTTTTTT. Translation: CASSLTGTTGELFF.

At least ten counts were recorded for this clonotype. This sequence joins TRBV7-2 and TRBJ1-2; D is ambiguous. Germline V lookup: CDR1 SGHTA, CDR2 FQGNSA. The CDR3 totals 15 residues. The V and J ends lost 0 bases and 2 bases respectively, with 10 bases between them. CDR3 loop: CASSLALEANYGYTF. The CDR3 nucleotides are TGTGCCAGCAGCTTAGCACTGGAAGCCAACTATGGCTACACCTTC.

This clonotype was detected ten times or more. The CDR3 coding sequence is TGTGCCAGTAGTATCGGGGGGGATCAGCCCCAGCATTTT. Translation: CASSIGGDQPQHF. The chain employs TRBV19 and TRBJ1-5; TRBD1 is a possible D gene (5 bases). CDR1 and CDR2 from the germline V gene are LNHDA and SQIVND (reference sequence). This CDR3 contains 13 residues. The V gene lost 3 bases and the J gene lost 5 bases, with 8 bases spanning the gap. Complete variable domain (other parts from reference TRBV19 and TRBJ1-5): DGGITQSPKYLFRKEGQNVTLSCEQNLNHDAMYWYRQDPGQGLRLIYYSQIVNDFQKGDIAEGYSVSREKKESFPLTVTSAQKNPTAFYLCASSIGGDQPQHFGDGTRLSIL.

Written as DNA, the CDR3 is TGTGCCAGCCTGGGACGGAGCAGGGGGTACGAGCAGTACTTC. Translation: CASLGRSRGYEQYF. The J gene is TRBJ2-7, the V gene TRBV2, with TRBD1 matching over 7 bases. V was clipped by 8 bases and J by 4 bases; unmatched bases: 11. There are 14 residues in the CDR3. Per the germline V gene, CDR1 is SNHLY and CDR2 is FYNNEI.

The table lists this clonotype with many counts. The chain employs TRBV25-1 and TRBJ1-1, with 7 bases identical to TRBD1. Per germline, CDR1 MGHDK and CDR2 SYGVNS. J lost 3 bases, V lost 1 base, and 5 bases had no gene match. There are 15 residues in the CDR3. CDR3 sequence (DNA): TGTGCCAGCAGTGAATCAATGACAGGGTACACTGAAGCTTTCTTT. It codes for CASSESMTGYTEAFF.

The V gene is TRBV29-1, the J gene TRBJ2-1; D may be TRBD2 (5 bases). Trimming removed 6 bases at V and 8 bases at J, with 20 bases between. The CDR3 spans 14 residues. Germline V gene data show CDR1 as SQVTM and CDR2 as ANQGSEA. CDR3 bases: TGCAGCGTGCCTTTCCGAGGGCCTGGGGATGAGCAGTTCTTC. Translated: CSVPFRGPGDEQFF.

J is TRBJ1-4 and V is TRBV24-1, with D hard to call. Trimming left V 8 bases short and J 3 bases short, with 12 bases between. This CDR3 region has 14 residues. CDR1 is KGHDR, CDR2 SFDVKD, per germline. The CDR3 sequence: CATTQASPNEKLFF. As DNA, the CDR3 is TGTGCCACCACACAAGCATCCCCTAATGAAAAACTGTTTTTT.

This clonotype was detected many times. This sequence joins TRBV7-2 and TRBJ1-6; weak D call: TRBD1 (5 bases). Germline-derived CDR1 and CDR2 are SGHTA and FQGNSA. The CDR3 is 17 residues long. With 0 bases removed from V and 3 bases from J, the gap between germline ends came to 12 bases. The CDR3 sequence: CASSLALDSVYNSPLHF. The CDR3, as DNA: TGTGCCAGCAGCTTAGCCCTCGACAGCGTCTATAATTCACCCCTCCACTTT.

In its sample, this clonotype was seen many times. The V call is TRBV28, the J call TRBJ2-3; 7 bases map to TRBD1. Trimming removed 3 bases from V and 6 bases from J; junction bases left unmatched: 6. The CDR3 sequence is 14 residues long. In germline, CDR1 is MDHEN, CDR2 SYDVKM. As DNA, the CDR3 is TGTGCCAGCAGTTTCCTAAACAGGGGTGATACGCAGTATTTT. Protein product: CASSFLNRGDTQYF.

This clonotype has just a few counts. The rearrangement uses TRBV20-1 and TRBJ2-5; D is possibly TRBD1 (5 bases). Trimming cost V 2 bases and J 5 bases, with 9 bases left between them. The CDR3 is 12 residues long. The germline CDR1 and CDR2 sequences are DFQATT and SNEGSKA (reference sequence). The CDR3 region is CSARQGRETQYF. The CDR3 DNA sequence: TGCAGTGCTAGACAGGGCCGGGAGACCCAGTACTTC.

In this sample, this clonotype turned up a few times. The CDR3 coding sequence is TGTGCCAGCAGCTCCGGCAGGGGCTACGAGCAGTACTTC. Protein sequence: CASSSGRGYEQYF. V and J are TRBV7-6 and TRBJ2-7; D may be TRBD1 (6 bases). V lost 4 bases to trimming and J lost 3 bases, with 10 bases between them. The CDR3 consists of 13 residues. The germline gives CDR1 SGHVS, CDR2 FNYEAQ.

This clonotype came up a few times. The CDR3 bases are TGTGCCAGCAGCGGTAAATTCGGGGGCGAGCAGTACTTC. This sequence encodes CASSGKFGGEQYF. The V call is TRBV7-9, the J call TRBJ2-7, with D tentatively TRBD2 (6 bases). V lost 5 bases and J 6 bases, leaving 14 bases between the germline ends. The germline gives CDR1 SEHNR, CDR2 FQNEAQ (reference sequence). This CDR3 spans 13 amino acids.

This clonotype was detected many times. The chain couples TRBV4-1 to TRBJ2-7; D not resolved. Germline assignment: CDR1 MGHRA and CDR2 YSYEKL. V was cut by 1 base and J by 2 bases, with 9 bases left in between. CDR3 length equals 14 residues. The CDR3 nucleotides read TGCGCCAGCAGCCAAGCAGCCGGAACCTACGAGCAGTACTTC. It encodes CASSQAAGTYEQYF.

In this sample, this clonotype turned up a few times. This chain joins TRBV28 and TRBJ1-2, with 7 bases matching TRBD1. The CDR3 is 15 residues long. Germline V CDR1 and CDR2: MDHEN, SYDVKM. The ends lost 4 bases at V and 2 bases at J; junction bases unmatched: 7. CDR3 DNA sequence: TGTGCCAGCAGTTCCAACAGGGGCCGGAACTATGGCTACACCTTC. This encodes CASSSNRGRNYGYTF.

This clonotype was picked up a small number of times. The V gene is TRBV7-2, the J gene TRBJ2-5, with 8 bases that match TRBD2. V shed 0 bases, J shed 2 bases, and the junction held 5 bases outside the gene matches. The CDR3 loop spans 16 amino acids. Germline lookup yields CDR1 SGHTA and CDR2 FQGNSA. CDR3 protein: CASSLARSGGQETQYF. Here the CDR3 DNA reads TGTGCCAGCAGCTTAGCTCGGAGCGGGGGTCAAGAGACCCAGTACTTC.

The table lists this clonotype with a few counts. J is TRBJ1-5 and V is TRBV6-2 or TRBV6-3; D is unclear. CDR1 and CDR2 (germline): MNHEY, SVGEGT. Trimming took off 2 bases at V and 0 bases at J, with 11 bases between the two ends. The CDR3 extends over 16 amino acids. For the CDR3, the DNA is TGTGCCAGCAGTTACCCACAAAGTTTTAGCAATCAGCCCCAGCATTTT. Residues: CASSYPQSFSNQPQHF.

There are many counts of this clonotype. V is TRBV5-4 and J is TRBJ2-7, with 7 bases identical to TRBD1. The V segment lost 4 bases and the J segment 0 bases; nucleotides outside the gene matches: 7. Germline V gives CDR1 SGHNT, CDR2 YYREEE (reference sequence). This CDR3 is 15 amino acids long. CDR3 nucleotide sequence: TGTGCCAGCAGCCCCGGGACAGCGAGCTCCTACGAGCAGTACTTC. This translates into CASSPGTASSYEQYF.

The sample holds many counts of this clonotype. This chain links TRBV7-2 with TRBJ1-5; TRBD1 is a possible D gene (5 bases). The CDR3 consists of 15 residues. Trimming left V 7 bases short and J 0 bases short, with 13 bases between. Looked up from germline, CDR1 is SGHTA and CDR2 is FQGNSA. As DNA, the CDR3 is TGTGCCAGCATCGAGGGGTCGAGTAGCAATCAGCCCCAGCATTTT. Translated, it gives CASIEGSSSNQPQHF.

Only a few counts were recorded for this clonotype. The rearrangement joins TRBV28 to TRBJ2-2; 15 bases are a match to TRBD2. The ends lost 6 bases at V and 2 bases at J; junction bases unmatched: 13. This CDR3 comprises 20 residues. From germline, CDR1 is MDHEN and CDR2 SYDVKM. Written as DNA, the CDR3 is TGTGCCAGCAGCCCTGCGGGGACTAGCGGGGGGACCAAAAACACCGGGGAGCTGTTTTTT. Protein product: CASSPAGTSGGTKNTGELFF.